This TCR beta chain was retrieved from a study of T cell repertoires in cytomegalovirus infection. Whole-study context: Recently identified HLA-C-restricted and well-studied HLA-B-restricted CMV epitopes were used. Public TCR beta signatures marked donors with CMV infection and the matching HLA. Study conclusions and caveats: The ex vivo response showed dominance by HLA-C-restricted CMV-specific TCR beta clonotypes.

CDR1 is ENHRY and CDR2 is SYGVKD in the germline V gene. This CDR3 contains 17 residues. V lost 5 bases and J lost 0, with 17 bases in between. MiXCR was run by TCRdb on the reads, yielding one entry per CDR3 protein. The sample has roughly 700,000 distinct CDR3 sequences; 33% are singletons. Remarks on this clonotype: Its antigen is unidentified.

The chain joins TRBV10-3 to TRBJ1-3; D not certain. This receptor was identified in a human donor in good health (CMV status not recorded). Some clones in this sample may be carry-over from other donors' samples. The source was cultured PBMCs, collected from culture after CMV antigen stimulation. CDR3 DNA sequence: TGTGCCATCAGTATGAACAGTCTGCCGAGCTCTGGAAACACCATATATTTT. This codes for CAISMNSLPSSGNTIYF.